This TCR beta chain emerged from a study of shared clonotypes between healthy human individuals. The repertoire was sequenced with immunoSEQ multiplex PCR; TCRdb's copy has only in-frame clones and lacks some. The sample shows a few million clones, about 92% of them seen only once. The CDR3 extends over 16 amino acids. Germline V gene sequence: CDR1 LNHDA, CDR2 SQIVND (reference sequence). Trimming removed 4 bases from V and 3 bases from J; junction bases left unmatched: 10. The sequence was collected from a man aged 18-30 years in good health. Some clones in this sample may be carry-over from other donors' samples. The sequencing sample was made of naive CD4+ T cells from PBMCs. Documented subset: CD45RA+ positively selected. V gene TRBV19 combines with J gene TRBJ2-3, with TRBD1 identical over 7 bases. CDR3 DNA sequence: TGTGCCAGTAGTAACCAAGGGGGCCGGGGAACAGATACGCAGTATTTT. Protein sequence: CASSNQGGRGTDTQYF.